These 14 T cell receptor beta chains originate from one sample sequenced in a study of graft-versus-host responses after intestinal transplantation. Here immunoSEQ multiplex PCR was the method, and the copy in TCRdb shows in-frame clones only, minus some. The sample gives about 93,000 clones, about 93% of which show up once; 0.45% to 0.55% is in the top ten. No antigen is known for these receptors. Here the sequenced sample was unstimulated CD8+ T cells sorted from spleen or lymph node cells, taken before intestinal transplant. The receptor source for this set is a human donor who received an intestinal transplant.

The chain has TRBV5-4 and TRBJ2-1; TRBD2 aligns across 7 bases. V shed 3 bases and J 3 bases; nucleotides not matched to a gene: 12. Germline CDR1 reads SGHNT; CDR2 reads YYREEE (reference sequence). The CDR3 spans 17 residues. CDR3 in DNA: TGTGCCAGCAGCTCCTCCCCGGCGGGAGCCGTCTACAATGAGCAGTTCTTC. Translation gives CASSSSPAGAVYNEQFF.

The V call is TRBV4-1, the J call TRBJ1-5, with D possibly matching TRBD1 (6 bases). The V gene lost 2 bases and the J gene lost 5 bases, with 13 bases spanning the gap. In germline, CDR1 is MGHRA, CDR2 YSYEKL. CDR3 size: 15 residues. CDR3 in DNA: TGCGCCAGCAGCCAAATTACAGGGTCCCATCAGCCCCAGCATTTT. This sequence encodes CASSQITGSHQPQHF.

V usage is TRBV9 and J usage is TRBJ1-2, with 7 bases lining up with TRBD1. The J segment lost 7 bases and the V segment lost 2 bases, leaving 5 bases of the junction unmatched. CDR3 length equals 13 residues. Germline CDR1 SGDLS, CDR2 YYNGEE. The CDR3, as DNA: TGTGCCAGCAGCGTCAAGGGGGCGGGTGGCTACACCTTC. Encoded protein: CASSVKGAGGYTF.

The chain is built from TRBV9 and TRBJ2-3, with TRBD2 identical over 8 bases. The V gene's germline CDR1 is SGDLS and CDR2 YYNGEE. Trimming removed 4 bases from V and 2 bases from J; junction bases left unmatched: 9. The CDR3 extends over 16 amino acids. The DNA for the CDR3 is TGTGCCAGCAGCCCCCCGGGAGGGCAAAACACAGATACGCAGTATTTT. Its translation is CASSPPGGQNTDTQYF.

This chain uses TRBV19 with TRBJ1-1; TRBD1 is a possible D gene (5 bases). The V gene lost 7 bases and the J gene lost 5 bases, with 11 bases spanning the gap. There are 12 residues in the CDR3. CDR1 is LNHDA and CDR2 is SQIVND in the germline V gene (reference sequence). In DNA form, the CDR3 reads TGTGCCAGTATGCAGGGTGGGACTGAAGCTTTCTTT. It encodes CASMQGGTEAFF.

The chain recombines TRBV6-5 with TRBJ2-2; D unresolved. With 5 bases removed from V and 5 bases from J, the gap between germline ends came to 12 bases. Germline CDR1 reads MNHEY; CDR2 reads SVGAGI. This CDR3 is built from 14 residues. CDR3: CASSPTHGTGELFF. Written as DNA, the CDR3 is TGTGCCAGCAGTCCGACTCACGGTACCGGGGAGCTGTTTTTT.

The rearrangement joins TRBV4-3 to TRBJ2-6; D is uncertain. The CDR3 is 16 residues long. V lost 0 bases and J lost 0, with 6 bases in between. CDR1 is LGHNA and CDR2 is YSLEER in the germline V gene. CDR3 sequence reads: CASSQDHNSGANVLTF. As DNA, the CDR3 is TGCGCCAGCAGCCAAGATCACAACTCTGGGGCCAACGTCCTGACTTTC.

V is TRBV10-2 and J is TRBJ1-6; perhaps TRBD1 as D (6 bases). V was pared by 7 bases and J by 10 bases, with 20 bases between. This CDR3 comprises 15 residues. From germline, CDR1 is WSHSY and CDR2 SAAADI. CDR3 sequence (DNA): TGCGCCAGCACGGGTGCAGGGGTGTTTTTATCACCCCTCCACTTT. It translates to CASTGAGVFLSPLHF.

This clone came up a few times. CDR3 in DNA: TGCGCCAGCAGCCAAGAACTAAGCCACTCCTACGAGCAGTACTTC. Translation: CASSQELSHSYEQYF. This chain uses TRBV4-3 with TRBJ2-7; no clear D. The CDR3 totals 15 residues. The V and J ends lost 0 bases and 0 bases respectively, with 9 bases between them. Germline loops: CDR1 LGHNA, CDR2 YSLEER.

This chain joins TRBV5-3 and TRBJ1-3; 7 nucleotides align to TRBD1. TRBV5-3 is reported as an ORF; its role is uncertain. The CDR3 length is 14 residues. V was clipped by 4 bases and J by 5 bases; unmatched bases: 6. The CDR3 loop reads CARSHDRARNTIYF. CDR3 nucleotides: TGTGCCAGAAGCCATGACAGGGCGAGAAACACCATATATTTT.

The rearrangement uses TRBV27 and TRBJ2-7; maybe TRBD1 (5 bases). V was shortened by 3 bases and J by 7 bases, with 13 bases between the two germline ends. Germline V lookup: CDR1 MNHEY, CDR2 SMNVEV (reference sequence). The CDR3 totals 13 residues. CDR3 protein: CASSFSQGYEQYF. The CDR3 DNA reads TGTGCCAGCAGTTTCAGTCAGGGTTATGAGCAGTACTTC.

This rearrangement joins TRBV7-8 to TRBJ1-1, with D perhaps matching TRBD1 (5 bases). CDR3 length equals 15 residues. The germline gives CDR1 SGHVS, CDR2 FQNEAQ. V lost 0 bases and J lost 1, with 9 bases in between. The CDR3: CASSLAQGWNTEAFF. The CDR3 DNA sequence: TGTGCCAGCAGCTTAGCGCAGGGTTGGAACACTGAAGCTTTCTTT.

The chain carries TRBV6-4 and TRBJ2-7; 7 nucleotides line up with TRBD1. The CDR3 sequence is 16 residues long. Trimming cost V 2 bases and J 0 bases; bases outside gene matches: 7. Germline CDR1 reads MRHNA; CDR2 reads SNTAGT. Here the CDR3 reads CASSDGQVTDSYEQYF. For the CDR3, the DNA is TGTGCCAGCAGTGACGGACAGGTTACCGACTCCTACGAGCAGTACTTC.

The V gene is TRBV5-5, the J gene TRBJ2-2; possibly TRBD1 for D (6 bases). The germline V and J ends were trimmed by 0 bases and 1 base, with 13 bases remaining between them. This CDR3 comprises 17 residues. Germline V gene sequence: CDR1 SGHKS, CDR2 YYEKEE (reference sequence). CDR3 sequence (DNA): TGTGCCAGCAGCTTGGCCAGTAGGGGGTGGAACACCGGGGAGCTGTTTTTT. Encoded protein: CASSLASRGWNTGELFF.